The T cell receptor beta chain under discussion was sequenced for a study of T cell repertoires in ileal Crohn's disease. Study details: Operated complications were stricturing disease (around 60%) and penetrating disease (around 39%).

The CDR3 sequence is 18 residues long. About this clone itself: Its antigen remains unidentified.

Broader study findings: Every patient over 26.8% clonality showed endoscopic recurrence.

Documented time point: neoterminal ileum biopsy at postoperative endoscopy, about 6 months after surgery. Using immunoSEQ multiplex PCR, the repertoire was profiled, and TCRdb retains in-frame clones only, with some absent. The repertoire holds some 11,000 clones, with 55% to 80% as singletons. Source material: ileal tissue. The origin of this receptor is an adult with Crohn's disease. The rearrangement links TRBV1 to TRBJ1-4; the table's D call TRBD1 went unverified against the DNA. TRBV1 is described as a pseudogene. The CDR3 spells CTSSQVVDNRGLREKLFF. CDR3 bases: TGCACCAGCAGCCAAGTCGTCGACAACAGGGGGCTTCGTGAAAAACTGTTTTTT.